Each of the 17 T cell receptor beta chains below was sequenced from the same sample in a study of blood T cell repertoires in COVID-19. Some clones are missing from TCRdb's copy, which holds only in-frame ones; the method was immunoSEQ multiplex PCR. Of tens of thousands of clones in the sample, roughly 92% were seen once. Sequencing was carried out using peripheral blood. Receptor source: a man aged 55-75 years with acute or convalescent COVID-19.

The chain couples TRBV19 to TRBJ1-6; 8 bases map to TRBD1. Per the germline V gene, CDR1 is LNHDA and CDR2 is SQIVND (reference sequence). V shed 9 bases and J 10 bases; nucleotides not matched to a gene: 11. The CDR3 has 14 amino acids. This chain's CDR3 is CASGATGGGSPLHF. In DNA, the CDR3 is TGTGCCAGCGGAGCTACAGGGGGAGGGTCACCCCTCCACTTT.

This chain links TRBV27 with TRBJ2-6; D may be TRBD1 (6 bases). The CDR3 is made up of 16 amino acids. Deletions cut 3 bases from V and 0 bases from J, with 9 bases between. Germline CDR1 MNHEY, CDR2 SMNVEV (reference sequence). The CDR3 region has the DNA TGTGCCAGCAGTTTCTACAGGGACTCTGGGGCCAACGTCCTGACTTTC. Its translation: CASSFYRDSGANVLTF. The entire variable domain, with the rest obtained from reference TRBV27 and TRBJ2-6, is as follows: EAQVTQNPRYLITVTGKKLTVTCSQNMNHEYMSWYRQDPGLGLRQIYYSMNVEVTDKGDVPEGYKVSRKEKRNFPLILESPSPNQTSLYFCASSFYRDSGANVLTFGAGSRLTVL.

The chain is built from TRBV28 and TRBJ2-5, with 12 bases lining up with TRBD2. This CDR3 spans 14 amino acids. Germline V lookup: CDR1 MDHEN, CDR2 SYDVKM. V lost 6 bases and J lost 5; bases outside the gene matches: 4. The CDR3 coding sequence is TGTGCCAGCAGAGCGGGGACTAGCGGGGAGACCCAGTACTTC. The encoded protein is CASRAGTSGETQYF.

The genes are TRBV2 and TRBJ2-7; a weak D match, TRBD1 (5 bases). V lost 9 bases, J lost 3 bases, and 15 bases lay in between. This CDR3 is built from 13 residues. Germline assignment: CDR1 SNHLY and CDR2 FYNNEI. CDR3 sequence reads: CASLSNRNYEQYV. The CDR3 nucleotides are TGTGCCAGTCTATCAAACAGGAACTACGAGCAGTACGTC.

The rearrangement links TRBV6-5 to TRBJ2-3; TRBD1 might be the D (5 bases). The V gene lost 4 bases and the J gene lost 4 bases, with 15 bases spanning the gap. The CDR3 covers 15 residues. The germline V gene encodes CDR1 MNHEY and CDR2 SVGAGI. The CDR3 is CASSSGRAESDTQYF. In nucleotides, the CDR3 is TGTGCCAGCAGTTCGGGCAGGGCCGAATCAGATACGCAGTATTTT.

The chain has TRBV5-6 and TRBJ2-7; the match to TRBD2 covers 13 bases. This CDR3 contains 15 residues. Trimming removed 2 bases from V and 6 bases from J; junction bases left unmatched: 5. CDR1 is SGHDT, CDR2 YYEEEE, per germline. CDR3 bases: TGTGCCAGCAGCTTCGGACTAGCGGGAGTGGGCGAGCAGTACTTC. It encodes CASSFGLAGVGEQYF.

The chain joins TRBV7-9 to TRBJ2-1; 7 nucleotides align to TRBD2. The V segment lost 6 bases and the J segment 4 bases; nucleotides outside the gene matches: 21. In germline, CDR1 is SEHNR, CDR2 FQNEAQ (reference sequence). This CDR3 comprises 19 residues. CDR3 coding DNA: TGTGCCAGCAGTTTTTCCACCCTAATTCGACTAGCTTCTTACAATGAGCAGTTCTTC. It encodes CASSFSTLIRLASYNEQFF.

The chain employs TRBV2 and TRBJ2-3; D is undetermined. Germline V CDR1 and CDR2: SNHLY, FYNNEI. The CDR3 loop spans 15 amino acids. The V end lost 4 bases, the J end lost 0 bases, and 11 bases lay between the germline ends. The CDR3, as DNA: TGTGCCAGCAGTGTCGGAGCGTCTAGCACAGATACGCAGTATTTT. Translated, it gives CASSVGASSTDTQYF.

The chain recombines TRBV19 with TRBJ2-6; D not certain. The CDR3 sequence is 13 residues long. The germline CDR1 and CDR2 sequences are LNHDA and SQIVND (reference sequence). V was trimmed by 4 bases and J by 2 bases, leaving 3 bases between them. The CDR3 DNA is TGTGCCAGTAGTACAGCTGGGGCCAACGTCCTGACTTTC. Its protein is CASSTAGANVLTF. The whole variable domain, remainder taken from reference TRBV19 and TRBJ2-6, is DGGITQSPKYLFRKEGQNVTLSCEQNLNHDAMYWYRQDPGQGLRLIYYSQIVNDFQKGDIAEGYSVSREKKESFPLTVTSAQKNPTAFYLCASSTAGANVLTFGAGSRLTVL.

V gene TRBV6-5 combines with J gene TRBJ2-2; 9 bases line up with TRBD2. Germline trimming cut 4 bases from V and 0 bases from J; bases unmatched to any gene: 0. Germline-derived CDR1 and CDR2 are MNHEY and SVGAGI. CDR3 length: 15 residues. The CDR3 bases are TGTGCCAGCAGTTCTAGCGGGACGAACACCGGGGAGCTGTTTTTT. This gives the protein CASSSSGTNTGELFF.

The gene calls are TRBV4-1 and TRBJ1-6; TRBD1 is a possible D gene (6 bases). Trimming removed 0 bases at V and 5 bases at J, with 8 bases between. This CDR3 is built from 15 residues. Germline V lookup: CDR1 MGHRA, CDR2 YSYEKL. CDR3 sequence (DNA): TGCGCCAGCAGCCAAGATCACAGGGATAATTCACCCCTCCACTTT. Its protein is CASSQDHRDNSPLHF.

In its sample, this clone was seen once. V is TRBV7-2 and J is TRBJ2-3; possibly TRBD1 for D (6 bases). V was trimmed by 1 base and J by 7 bases, leaving 21 bases between them. The V gene's germline CDR1 is SGHTA and CDR2 FQGNSA. The CDR3 extends over 17 amino acids. The CDR3 nucleotides read TGTGCCAGCAGCTTAGGACCCGGCGGCCGCCAGGGGAATACGCAGTATTTT. It codes for CASSLGPGGRQGNTQYF. The full variable domain, its missing parts supplied by reference TRBV7-2 and TRBJ2-3, is GAGVSQSPSNKVTEKGKDVELRCDPISGHTALYWYRQSLGQGLEFLIYFQGNSAPDKSGLPSDRFSAERTGGSVSTLTIQRTQQEDSAVYLCASSLGPGGRQGNTQYFGPGTRLTVL.

The chain combines TRBV27 with TRBJ2-5; 7 positions match TRBD1. CDR3 length equals 16 residues. V was clipped by 4 bases and J by 0 bases; unmatched bases: 8. Germline V lookup: CDR1 MNHEY, CDR2 SMNVEV (reference sequence). The CDR3 region has the DNA TGTGCCAGCAGTTACAGACCTGGGACAGACCAAGAGACCCAGTACTTC. Translated: CASSYRPGTDQETQYF.

The chain combines TRBV12-3 or TRBV12-4 with TRBJ1-1; a possible D gene is TRBD1 (5 bases). V lost 5 bases, J lost 8 bases, and 15 bases lay in between. This CDR3 has 13 residues. The DNA for the CDR3 is TGTGCCAGCAGTCCACAGGTTCTTCGAGAAGCTTTCTTT. Protein: CASSPQVLREAFF.

This chain uses TRBV27 with TRBJ1-2, with 7 nucleotides matching TRBD1. The V gene's germline CDR1 is MNHEY and CDR2 SMNVEV (reference sequence). CDR3 length equals 17 residues. J lost 0 bases, V lost 8 bases, and 15 bases had no gene match. As DNA, the CDR3 is TGTGCCAGCTTCGGGGGGGACAGATTTAATGCTAACTATGGCTACACCTTC. Its translation is CASFGGDRFNANYGYTF.

This clone was seen more than once but under ten times. V and J are TRBV4-1 and TRBJ2-4, with D perhaps TRBD1 (6 bases). Deletions cut 3 bases from V and 3 bases from J, with 18 bases between. Germline V gives CDR1 MGHRA, CDR2 YSYEKL. The CDR3 is 17 residues long. CDR3 sequence reads: CASSHSPGDLGKNIQYF. Here the CDR3 DNA reads TGCGCCAGCAGCCATAGCCCAGGGGATTTGGGCAAAAACATTCAGTACTTC.

The genes are TRBV5-1 and TRBJ2-5; 8 bases line up with TRBD1. J lost 1 base, V lost 3 bases, and 2 bases had no gene match. Germline V gene sequence: CDR1 SGHRS, CDR2 YFSETQ. The CDR3 loop spans 14 amino acids. CDR3 DNA sequence: TGCGCCAGCAGCTCGGGACAGGCCCAAGAGACCCAGTACTTC. This translates into CASSSGQAQETQYF.